This is a list of T cell receptor beta chains from one sample in a study of human T cells and chemical hapten exposure. MiXCR was run by TCRdb on the RACE reads, yielding one entry per CDR3 protein. The sample records roughly 180,000 distinct CDR3 sequences, approximately 20% being singletons. The sample here was whole blood, taken in connection with sensitization to the hapten diphenylcyclopropenone (DPC). The source is a woman aged 45-59 years with alopecia areata. Some clones in this sample may be carry-over from other donors' samples. Both conserved end residues are trimmed from each CDR3. D genes are given only for firm matches.

J gene,V gene,D gene,CDR3 protein
TRBJ1-1,TRBV5-1,.,ASSLAAGGTEAF
TRBJ1-3,TRBV5-1,.,ASSAGQNSGNTIY
TRBJ2-1,TRBV21-1,.,ANKPRGAGVHNEQF
TRBJ1-6,TRBV4-2,.,ASSQMDSNSPLH
TRBJ2-2,TRBV24-1,.,ATSDLRQRAGELF
TRBJ2-1,TRBV11-2,TRBD2,ASSPVPGLAKNEQF
TRBJ1-1,TRBV10-1,.,ASSESQTRGTEAF
TRBJ2-3,TRBV2,.,ASNGKAIGQADTQY
TRBJ1-2,TRBV20-1,.,SASVPGHTWNGYT
TRBJ1-4,TRBV12-3/TRBV12-4,TRBD1,ASRPQGAWEKLF
TRBJ2-2,TRBV6-6,.,ASSFEGRGELF
TRBJ2-7,TRBV29-1,TRBD1,SVASRTGSYEQY
TRBJ1-6,TRBV20-1,.,SAGQLVNSPLH
TRBJ2-6,TRBV20-1,.,SARDLRGTGANVLT
TRBJ2-3,TRBV11-3,.,ASSLGDLSTDTQY
TRBJ2-7,TRBV10-3,TRBD2,AISERLAGESEQY
TRBJ1-5,TRBV24-1,.,ATSEAVSNQPQH
TRBJ2-1,TRBV20-1,TRBD2,SGLAGVFEQF
TRBJ1-4,TRBV5-1,.,ASSLGDLLNEKLF
TRBJ2-7,TRBV5-1,.,ASSFNGDEQY
TRBJ2-2,TRBV6-5,TRBD2,ASSYLLAGGPRELF
TRBJ2-5,TRBV15,.,ATSRGLPAGRRETQY
TRBJ1-5,TRBV10-3,.,AISWDSNQPQH
TRBJ1-1,TRBV29-1,.,SVGQQAEAF
TRBJ2-6,TRBV2,TRBD1,ASSESGQGDSGANVLT
TRBJ2-3,TRBV28,.,ASSRGPSTDTQY
TRBJ2-1,TRBV20-1,TRBD2,SAPPSGRFTEQF
TRBJ1-5,TRBV6-6,.,ASSQLRQPQH
TRBJ2-3,TRBV20-1,TRBD2,SAYSGRVGTDTQY
TRBJ2-1,TRBV9,.,ASSVGGVRNEQF
TRBJ1-1,TRBV28,TRBD1,ASSNPGGPNTEAF
TRBJ2-5,TRBV2,TRBD2,ASSELAGGTGTQY
TRBJ2-3,TRBV5-1,TRBD1,ASSGGTGTDTQY
TRBJ1-6,TRBV20-1,.,SARVAGLIDSPLH
TRBJ2-6,TRBV19,.,ASGGRSGHHLLDSGANVLT
TRBJ2-1,TRBV30,TRBD2,AWSKIGLAGKLTYNEQF
TRBJ2-3,TRBV3-1,.,ASSQEWSTDTQY
TRBJ1-6,TRBV2,.,ASRPAQGWDNSPLH
TRBJ2-3,TRBV5-1,.,ASSFQGGGTDTQY
TRBJ1-6,TRBV3-1,.,ASSQGRLGNSPLH
TRBJ1-6,TRBV2,TRBD1,ASREGALTHSPLH
TRBJ1-1,TRBV20-1,.,SARVAGNTEAF
TRBJ2-3,TRBV10-1,TRBD2,ASSTSGRAVDTQY
TRBJ2-6,TRBV7-2,.,ASSSWAGSGANVLT
TRBJ2-7,TRBV27,.,ASSFRPFYEQY
TRBJ2-2,TRBV6-6,.,ASRDSGGELF